A selection of T cell receptor beta chains follows, all from one sample in a study of CD8 T cells in ankylosing spondylitis. TCRdb passed the 5' RACE reads through MiXCR, listing each CDR3 protein once. In the table there are about 18,000 distinct CDR3 sequences, 7% to 10% of which are singletons. What was sequenced was blood. These receptors all come from a male donor with ankylosing spondylitis or in good health (not recorded which). CDR3s include the opening cysteine and the closing phenylalanine or tryptophan. The D gene is left open where the match is weak. Rows may omit the clone size; those that give it use once, few, many or a size class.

size	D	V	J	CDR3	DNA
.	.	TRBV20-1	TRBJ2-2	CSAFRGGNTEELFF	TGCAGTGCCTTCAGGGGGGGGAACACCGAGGAGCTGTTTTTT
many	.	TRBV7-2	TRBJ2-3	CASSQQRSLRWTQYF	TGTGCCAGCAGCCAGCAGCGGAGCCTAAGGTGGACGCAGTATTTT
many	TRBD1	TRBV11-2	TRBJ2-1	CASSQAGTENNEQFF	TGTGCCAGCAGCCAAGCCGGGACAGAAAACAATGAGCAGTTCTTC
many	.	TRBV12-3/TRBV12-4	TRBJ2-1	CASSLFEGYNEQFF	TGTGCCAGCAGTTTGTTTGAGGGGTACAATGAGCAGTTCTTC
many	.	TRBV29-1	TRBJ1-5	CSVVVGDSNQPQHF	TGCAGCGTTGTTGTAGGAGATAGCAATCAGCCCCAGCATTTT
few	.	TRBV20-1	TRBJ1-2	CSARDPLIKNYGYTF	TGCAGTGCTAGAGATCCCCTGATTAAGAACTATGGCTACACCTTC
few	.	TRBV28	TRBJ1-1	CASTEGVTEAFF	TGTGCCAGCACCGAGGGGGTAACTGAAGCTTTCTTT
few	.	TRBV11-3	TRBJ2-2	CASSSGQNTGELFF	TGTGCCAGCAGCTCGGGACAGAACACCGGGGAGCTGTTTTTT
many	TRBD2	TRBV5-1	TRBJ2-2	CASSLTLLAGYSGELFF	TGCGCCAGCAGCTTGACTTTACTAGCGGGGTATTCCGGGGAGCTGTTTTTT
many	.	TRBV5-5	TRBJ2-3	CASSLVPQNTQYF	TGTGCCAGCAGCTTGGTACCCCAGAATACGCAGTATTTT
many	.	TRBV7-9	TRBJ2-2	CASSPPGFAGELFF	TGTGCCAGCAGCCCCCCTGGGTTCGCTGGGGAGCTGTTTTTT
many	.	TRBV7-6	TRBJ1-2	CASSLQGSNYGYTF	TGTGCCAGCAGCTTACAGGGCTCTAACTATGGCTACACCTTC
many	.	TRBV12-3/TRBV12-4	TRBJ2-2	CASSYSDSTGELFF	TGTGCCAGCAGTTATTCAGACAGCACCGGGGAGCTGTTTTTT
few	.	TRBV20-1	TRBJ2-3	CSAPAAGILDTQYF	TGCAGTGCTCCCGCGGCGGGGATTTTAGATACGCAGTATTTT
many	TRBD2	TRBV4-3	TRBJ2-3	CASSFGLAGTDTQYF	TGCGCCAGCAGCTTTGGACTAGCGGGCACAGATACGCAGTATTTT
medium-sized	.	TRBV10-3	TRBJ1-6	CATGPDGPLHF	TGTGCCACCGGACCGGACGGACCCCTCCACTTT
.	.	TRBV7-8	TRBJ1-1	CASSLGGQPYTEAFF	TGTGCCAGCAGCTTAGGTGGACAGCCATACACTGAAGCTTTCTTT
once	TRBD1	TRBV20-1	TRBJ2-1	CSASRQGLPFF	TGCAGTGCCTCGAGACAGGGGTTACCATTCTTC
few	.	TRBV6-6	TRBJ1-5	CASSYKYRADGNQPQHF	TGTGCCAGCAGTTATAAGTACAGGGCGGATGGCAATCAGCCCCAGCATTTT
few	.	TRBV15	TRBJ1-3	CATSRFGFEGNTIYF	TGTGCCACCAGCAGATTCGGTTTCGAGGGAAACACCATATATTTT
.	.	TRBV12-3/TRBV12-4	TRBJ1-5	CASSLRGNQPQHF	TGTGCCAGCAGTTTACGGGGGAATCAGCCCCAGCATTTT
many	.	TRBV12-3/TRBV12-4	TRBJ2-1	CASSSYSSIEYNEQFF	TGTGCCAGCAGCTCTTATAGTAGCATAGAATACAATGAGCAGTTCTTC
many	TRBD1	TRBV5-1	TRBJ2-1	CASSLEVGQGDEQFF	TGCGCCAGCAGCTTGGAGGTGGGACAGGGCGATGAGCAGTTCTTC
medium-sized	TRBD1	TRBV28	TRBJ1-2	CASGQDRAYGYTF	TGTGCCAGCGGACAGGACAGGGCCTATGGCTACACCTTC
few	.	TRBV7-2	TRBJ2-3	CASSSRRGTRSTDTQYF	TGTGCCAGCAGCTCCCGAAGGGGGACGCGGAGCACAGATACGCAGTATTTT
many	.	TRBV20-1	TRBJ1-1	CRAVRGGVNAFF	TGCAGGGCCGTGCGTGGGGGAGTGAATGCTTTCTTT
few	.	TRBV5-1	TRBJ2-3	CASSLALDTQYF	TGCGCCAGCAGCTTGGCTCTAGATACGCAGTATTTT
many	TRBD1	TRBV7-6	TRBJ1-1	CASSAPGTGGTEAFF	TGTGCCAGCAGCGCTCCCGGGACAGGGGGTACTGAAGCTTTCTTT
few	TRBD1	TRBV2	TRBJ2-1	CASSAGTGANNEQFF	TGTGCCAGCAGCGCCGGGACAGGGGCAAACAATGAGCAGTTCTTC
many	.	TRBV7-2	TRBJ1-1	CASSWTMNTEAFF	TGTGCCAGCAGCTGGACAATGAACACTGAAGCTTTCTTT
.	TRBD2	TRBV24-1	TRBJ2-7	CATSEAGGSYEQYF	TGTGCCACCAGTGAGGCGGGAGGCTCCTACGAGCAGTACTTC
many	.	TRBV20-1	TRBJ2-5	CSATPWVTGQETQYF	TGCAGTGCTACCCCCTGGGTTACTGGCCAAGAGACCCAGTACTTC
.	.	TRBV5-1	TRBJ2-2	CASRLRERGRTGELFF	TGCGCCAGCAGGTTGAGGGAGCGTGGACGCACCGGGGAGCTGTTTTTT
many	.	TRBV10-3	TRBJ2-5	CAISEGRQETQYF	TGTGCCATCAGTGAGGGGAGACAAGAGACCCAGTACTTC
many	.	TRBV5-6	TRBJ2-1	CASSLVALISSYNEQFF	TGTGCCAGCAGCTTGGTAGCCTTAATAAGCTCCTACAATGAGCAGTTCTTC
.	.	TRBV30	TRBJ1-1	CAWSTVGGNTEAFF	TGTGCCTGGAGCACCGTGGGGGGAAACACTGAAGCTTTCTTT
few	.	TRBV5-1	TRBJ2-4	CASSPVERSSKNIQYF	TGCGCCAGCAGTCCCGTTGAGCGTTCATCCAAAAACATTCAGTACTTC
.	.	TRBV29-1	TRBJ2-3	CSVEGTDPDTQYF	TGCAGCGTTGAAGGAACAGACCCAGATACGCAGTATTTT
few	.	TRBV5-1	TRBJ1-1	CASSPDPGTKKAFF	TGCGCCAGCAGCCCCGATCCGGGGACAAAGAAAGCTTTCTTT
.	TRBD1	TRBV6-5	TRBJ1-1	CASSPRTGGGGEAFF	TGTGCCAGCAGTCCCCGGACAGGGGGCGGTGGTGAAGCTTTCTTT